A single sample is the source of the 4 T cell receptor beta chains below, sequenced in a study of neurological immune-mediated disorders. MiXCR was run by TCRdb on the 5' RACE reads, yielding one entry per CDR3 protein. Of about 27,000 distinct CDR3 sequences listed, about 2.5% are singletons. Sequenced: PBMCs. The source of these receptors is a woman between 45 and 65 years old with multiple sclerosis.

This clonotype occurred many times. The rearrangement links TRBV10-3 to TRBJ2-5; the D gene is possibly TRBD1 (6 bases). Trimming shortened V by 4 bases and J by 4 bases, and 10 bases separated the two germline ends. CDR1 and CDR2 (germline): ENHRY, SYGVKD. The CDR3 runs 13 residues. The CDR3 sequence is CAISGAGAETQYF. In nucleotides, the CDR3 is TGTGCCATCAGTGGGGCAGGGGCAGAGACCCAGTACTTC.

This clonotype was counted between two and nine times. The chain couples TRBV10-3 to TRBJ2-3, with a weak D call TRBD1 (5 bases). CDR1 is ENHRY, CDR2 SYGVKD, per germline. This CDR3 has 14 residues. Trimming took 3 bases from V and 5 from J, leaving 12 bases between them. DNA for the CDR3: TGTGCCATCAGTGAAGGGGAATCGGGAGATACGCAGTATTTT. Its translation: CAISEGESGDTQYF.

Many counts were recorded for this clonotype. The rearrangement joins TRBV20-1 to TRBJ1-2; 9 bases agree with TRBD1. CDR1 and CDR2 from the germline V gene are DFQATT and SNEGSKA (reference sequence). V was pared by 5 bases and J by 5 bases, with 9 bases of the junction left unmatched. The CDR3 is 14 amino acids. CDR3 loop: CSALTSDRGYGYTF. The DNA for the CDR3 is TGCAGTGCTCTAACTTCGGACAGGGGTTATGGCTACACCTTC.

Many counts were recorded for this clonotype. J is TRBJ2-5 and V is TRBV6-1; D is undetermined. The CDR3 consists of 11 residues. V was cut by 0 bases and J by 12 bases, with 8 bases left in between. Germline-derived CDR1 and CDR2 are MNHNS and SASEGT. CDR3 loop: CASSEAAIEYF. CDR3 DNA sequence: TGTGCCAGCAGTGAAGCCGCTATAGAGTACTTC.